The clone carrying this T cell receptor beta chain came up many times. The antigen is unknown. The sample comes from a study of T cells in Graves' hyperthyroidism and ophthalmopathy. Study-level results: By a 13 V-J model, ophthalmopathy was set apart from stable hyperthyroidism. Blood also showed most of the thyroid clonotypes that were expanded above 0.001.

The V and J ends lost 7 bases and 0 bases respectively, with 10 bases between them. Germline V gene data show CDR1 as SNHLY and CDR2 as FYNNEI. CDR3 length equals 15 residues. The CDR3 regions of TCR beta were amplified from RNA transcripts. HTBI primers were employed in a first-round RT-PCR of the TCR CDR3. TCRdb analysed the multiplex PCR reads with MiXCR anew, one entry per CDR3 protein. The table has about 460,000 distinct CDR3 sequences, less than 25% seen once; the top ten hold about half. The chain recombines TRBV2 with TRBJ1-6, with TRBD1 as a possible D gene (5 bases). The receptor was isolated from a woman in her 70s with Graves' ophthalmopathy. The sequencing sample was made of blood. CDR3 protein: CASKRGNSYNSPLHF. The CDR3 DNA reads as TGTGCCAGCAAGAGGGGAAACTCCTATAATTCACCCCTCCACTTT.